This T cell receptor (beta chain) was sequenced during a study of blood T cell repertoires in COVID-19. The CDR3 covers 18 residues. CDR1 and CDR2 from the germline V gene are SNHLY and FYNNEI. V trimming: 0 bases; J trimming: 7 bases; junction bases outside the gene matches: 11. Measured with immunoSEQ multiplex PCR; TCRdb has only the in-frame clones, and not every one. The table has more than 150,000 clones, around 84% seen once. Sample: peripheral blood. This receptor was identified in a man in his sixties with COVID-19, enrolled during active disease. The V gene is TRBV2, the J gene TRBJ2-1; TRBD2 agrees at 11 bases. CDR3 protein: CASSEATLASGGRNEQFF. The CDR3 coding sequence is TGTGCCAGCAGTGAAGCGACCCTCGCTAGCGGGGGGAGAAATGAGCAGTTCTTC. Together with reference TRBV2 and TRBJ2-1, the CDR3 gives the full variable domain: EPEVTQTPSHQVTQMGQEVILRCVPISNHLYFYWYRQILGQKVEFLVSFYNNEISEKSEIFDDQFSVERPDGSNFTLKIRSTKLEDSAMYFCASSEATLASGGRNEQFFGPGTRLTVL.